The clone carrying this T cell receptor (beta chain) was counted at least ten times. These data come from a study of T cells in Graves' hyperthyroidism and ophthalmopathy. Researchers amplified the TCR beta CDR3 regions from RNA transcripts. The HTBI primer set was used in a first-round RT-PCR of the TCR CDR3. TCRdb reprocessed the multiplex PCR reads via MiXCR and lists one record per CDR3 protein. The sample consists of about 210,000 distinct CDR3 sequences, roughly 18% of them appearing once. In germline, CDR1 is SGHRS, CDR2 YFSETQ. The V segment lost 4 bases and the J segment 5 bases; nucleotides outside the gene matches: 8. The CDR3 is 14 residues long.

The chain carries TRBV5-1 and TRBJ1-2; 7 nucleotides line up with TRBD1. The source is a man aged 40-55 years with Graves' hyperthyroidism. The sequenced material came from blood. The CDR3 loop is CASSVLDRNYGYTF. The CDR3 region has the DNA TGCGCCAGCAGCGTACTGGACAGGAATTATGGCTACACCTTC.